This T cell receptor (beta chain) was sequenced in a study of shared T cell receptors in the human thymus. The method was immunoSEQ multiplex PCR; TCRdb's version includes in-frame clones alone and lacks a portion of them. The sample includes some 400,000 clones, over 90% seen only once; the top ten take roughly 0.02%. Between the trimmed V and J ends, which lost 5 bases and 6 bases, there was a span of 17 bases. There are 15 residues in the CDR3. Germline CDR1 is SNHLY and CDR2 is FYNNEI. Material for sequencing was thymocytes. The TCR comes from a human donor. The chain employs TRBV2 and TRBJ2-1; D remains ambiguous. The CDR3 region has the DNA TGTGCCAGCAGTTCGACTCCCGGGCCCCTCAATGAGCAGTTCTTC. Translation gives CASSSTPGPLNEQFF.